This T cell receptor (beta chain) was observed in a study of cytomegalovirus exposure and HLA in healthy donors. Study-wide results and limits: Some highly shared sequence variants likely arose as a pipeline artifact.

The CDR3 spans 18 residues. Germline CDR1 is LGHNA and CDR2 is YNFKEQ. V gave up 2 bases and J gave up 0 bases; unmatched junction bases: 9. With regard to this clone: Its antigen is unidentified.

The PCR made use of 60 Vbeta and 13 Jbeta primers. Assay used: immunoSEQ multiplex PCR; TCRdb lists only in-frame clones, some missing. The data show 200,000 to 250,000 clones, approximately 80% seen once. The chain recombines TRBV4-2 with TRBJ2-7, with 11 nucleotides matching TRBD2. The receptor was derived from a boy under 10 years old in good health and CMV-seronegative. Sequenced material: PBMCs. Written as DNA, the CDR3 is TGTGCCAGCAGCCAACGGGGGGAACTAGCGGGAGACTCCTACGAGCAGTACTTC. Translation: CASSQRGELAGDSYEQYF.